The clone carrying this T cell receptor (beta chain) was detected only a few times. The antigen remains undetermined. This CDR3 comprises 14 residues. Trimming cost V 6 bases and J 5 bases; bases outside gene matches: 7. The record originates from a study of type 1 and type 2 diabetes patients. Study context: Participants included type 1 and type 2 diabetes patients plus nondiabetic controls. T cells were magnetically sorted from PBMCs as CD4+ or CD8+ subsets. Study results and caveats: Some expanded clones seen only in T1D might occur in additional T2D or control samples.

Standard classification criteria confirmed type 1 or type 2 diabetes in all patients. Amplification started from genomic DNA. Amplification of the beta chain CDR3 used 30 forward and 13 reverse multiplex primers. TCRdb re-derived calls from the multiplex PCR reads in MiXCR, one entry per CDR3 protein. The sample includes 250,000 to 300,000 distinct CDR3 sequences, more than 40% of them seen just once. The sample comprised peripheral blood mononuclear cells (PBMCs). V usage is TRBV12-3 or TRBV12-4 and J usage is TRBJ1-5; 7 bases match TRBD1. This TCR came from a man aged 18 to 30 with type 2 diabetes. CDR3: CASRNRGGHQPQHF. The CDR3 nucleotides are TGTGCCAGCAGGAACAGGGGTGGTCATCAGCCCCAGCATTTT.